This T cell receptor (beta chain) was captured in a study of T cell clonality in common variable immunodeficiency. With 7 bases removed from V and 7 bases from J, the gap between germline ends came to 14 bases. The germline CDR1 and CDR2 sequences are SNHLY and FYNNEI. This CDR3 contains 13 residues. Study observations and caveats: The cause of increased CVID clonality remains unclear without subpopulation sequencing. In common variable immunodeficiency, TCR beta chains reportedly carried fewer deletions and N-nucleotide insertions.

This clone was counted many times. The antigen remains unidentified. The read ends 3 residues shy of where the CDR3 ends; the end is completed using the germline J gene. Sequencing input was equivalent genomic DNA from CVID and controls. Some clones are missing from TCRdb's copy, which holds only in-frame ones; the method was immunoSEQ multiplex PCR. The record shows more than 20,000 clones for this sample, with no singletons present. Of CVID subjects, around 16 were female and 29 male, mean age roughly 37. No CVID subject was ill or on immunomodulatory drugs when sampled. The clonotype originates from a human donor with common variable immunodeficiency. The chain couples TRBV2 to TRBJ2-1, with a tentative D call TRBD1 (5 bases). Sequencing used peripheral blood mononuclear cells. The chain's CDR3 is CASIGAPWNEQFF. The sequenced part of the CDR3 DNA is TGTGCCAGCATAGGGGCCCCGTGGAATGAG.